Following are 27 T cell receptor beta chains from one sample sequenced in a study of CD8+ T cells in alopecia areata. As for treatment: oral pan-JAK inhibitor, 5-10 mg twice daily. Reverse transcription of extracted RNA yielded cDNA, which provided the sequencing template. Using immunoSEQ multiplex PCR, the repertoire was profiled, and TCRdb retains in-frame clones only, with some absent. The table records 130,000 or so clones, approximately 60% of them present only once. The sample in question was CD4+ T cells sorted from blood, obtained at week 4, from a patient treated with tofacitinib. The receptors shown here come from a human donor with alopecia areata.

The chain couples TRBV29-1 to TRBJ2-3, with unresolved D. V gave up 1 base and J gave up 4 bases, with 0 bases separating them. This CDR3 is 10 amino acids long. Germline values: CDR1 SQVTM, CDR2 ANQGSEA. The CDR3 loop is CSVEADTQYF. For the CDR3, the DNA is TGCAGCGTTGAAGCAGATACGCAGTATTTT.

This chain links TRBV6-6 with TRBJ2-3; D might be TRBD1 (6 bases). Germline values: CDR1 MNHNY, CDR2 SVGAGI (reference sequence). CDR3 length: 13 residues. Between the trimmed V and J ends, which lost 5 bases and 4 bases, there was a span of 10 bases. The DNA for the CDR3 is TGTGCCAGCAGTCAAAGGACAGCAGATACGCAGTATTTT. Residues: CASSQRTADTQYF.

This clone was recorded a few times. The rearrangement joins TRBV2 to TRBJ1-4; the D is unclear. The V and J ends lost 8 bases and 6 bases respectively, with 10 bases between them. CDR1 is SNHLY and CDR2 is FYNNEI in the germline V gene. This CDR3 comprises 12 residues. The DNA for the CDR3 is TGTGCCAGCGTAGGTGTCGATGAAAAACTGTTTTTT. Translation: CASVGVDEKLFF.

The chain couples TRBV6-5 to TRBJ2-4; TRBD2 matches 10 bases. CDR3 length: 14 residues. Germline loops: CDR1 MNHEY, CDR2 SVGAGI. V shed 4 bases and J 9 bases; nucleotides not matched to a gene: 6. Written as DNA, the CDR3 is TGTGCCAGCAGTTCCCTAGCGGGAGTTTTCATTCAGTACTTC. This translates into CASSSLAGVFIQYF.

V is TRBV29-1 and J is TRBJ2-1; D gene ambiguous. The CDR3 sequence is 11 residues long. Between the trimmed V and J ends, which lost 6 bases and 9 bases, there was a span of 12 bases. Looked up from germline, CDR1 is SQVTM and CDR2 is ANQGSEA. The CDR3: CSVADAREQFF. In DNA, the CDR3 is TGCAGCGTAGCAGACGCACGTGAGCAGTTCTTC.

The chain carries TRBV27 and TRBJ2-4; D remains ambiguous. The CDR3 has 13 residues. Trimming removed 6 bases at V and 7 bases at J, with 13 bases between. Germline-derived CDR1 and CDR2 are MNHEY and SMNVEV (reference sequence). The DNA for the CDR3 is TGTGCCAGCAGACTCTCAGTTGCGAACATTCAGTACTTC. Its translation is CASRLSVANIQYF.

The sample holds a few counts of this clone. The rearrangement uses TRBV5-1 and TRBJ2-5, with unresolved D. V lost 1 base and J 5 bases, leaving 12 bases between the germline ends. Looked up from germline, CDR1 is SGHRS and CDR2 is YFSETQ. This CDR3 comprises 14 residues. The CDR3 DNA reads TGCGCCAGCAGCTTGTCCAGTCTCGGGGAGACCCAGTACTTC. Protein sequence: CASSLSSLGETQYF.

The rearrangement joins TRBV28 to TRBJ2-1, with D possibly TRBD1 on 5 matching bases. V gave up 7 bases and J gave up 14 bases, with 24 bases separating them. The CDR3 covers 14 residues. Germline CDR1 reads MDHEN; CDR2 reads SYDVKM. The CDR3 DNA reads as TGTGCCAGCATCACGTCAACAAGGGGTGGTTTTAAGTTCTTC. Its translation is CASITSTRGGFKFF.

The rearrangement joins TRBV5-6 to TRBJ2-5, with D perhaps matching TRBD1 or TRBD2 (5 bases each). Trimming removed 1 base from V and 5 bases from J, with 9 bases in between. Germline CDR1 reads SGHDT; CDR2 reads YYEEEE. The CDR3 has 13 residues. Here the CDR3 DNA reads TGTGCCAGCAGCTTGCAGAGGGGTGAGACCCAGTACTTC. Translated: CASSLQRGETQYF.

The chain carries TRBV25-1 and TRBJ2-2; 7 bases line up with TRBD1. Germline V gene sequence: CDR1 MGHDK, CDR2 SYGVNS. The ends lost 7 bases at V and 7 bases at J; junction bases unmatched: 3. The CDR3 runs to 12 residues. CDR3 residues: CASTTGVGELFF. The CDR3 bases are TGTGCCAGCACCACAGGGGTCGGGGAGCTGTTTTTT.

The chain is built from TRBV7-2 and TRBJ1-2; D call uncertain. The germline V gene encodes CDR1 SGHTA and CDR2 FQGNSA. V gave up 1 base and J gave up 6 bases, with 6 bases separating them. This CDR3 comprises 12 residues. This CDR3 is CASSLDDDGYTF. CDR3 bases: TGTGCCAGCAGCTTAGATGATGATGGCTACACCTTC.

The J gene is TRBJ1-2, the V gene TRBV5-1; D not resolved. The CDR3 covers 15 residues. The ends were cut back, 3 bases at V and 4 bases at J, with 16 bases in the middle. The germline V gene encodes CDR1 SGHRS and CDR2 YFSETQ. The CDR3 nucleotides are TGCGCCAGCAGCTACTGGAGGGAGGGTTCCTATGGCTACACCTTC. Translation: CASSYWREGSYGYTF.

This rearrangement joins TRBV30 to TRBJ1-3, with 8 bases lining up with TRBD1. V lost 5 bases and J lost 4; bases outside the gene matches: 7. Germline lookup yields CDR1 GTSNPN and CDR2 SVGIG (reference sequence). The CDR3 has 14 amino acids. The CDR3 DNA sequence: TGTGCCTGGGCAGGGGGCATGGGAGGAAACACCATATATTTT. Amino acid sequence: CAWAGGMGGNTIYF.

This clone was seen a handful of times. The CDR3 DNA reads as TGTGCCAGCAGAGAAGACTGGTATGGCTACACCTTC. Translating gives CASREDWYGYTF. The chain couples TRBV6-6 to TRBJ1-2, with D unresolved. Germline assignment: CDR1 MNHNY and CDR2 SVGAGI (reference sequence). The CDR3 extends over 12 amino acids. V dropped 6 bases and J dropped 5 bases, with 10 bases sitting between them.

The chain is built from TRBV27 and TRBJ1-2, with D possibly matching TRBD1 (5 bases). V was cut by 6 bases and J by 2 bases, with 10 bases left in between. The CDR3 sequence is 13 residues long. Germline V gives CDR1 MNHEY, CDR2 SMNVEV (reference sequence). The CDR3 region has the DNA TGTGCCAGCAGGAAGAGGGACAACTATGGCTACACCTTC. It encodes CASRKRDNYGYTF.

This chain uses TRBV7-9 with TRBJ2-7; no reliable D call. The CDR3 totals 14 residues. CDR1 is SEHNR and CDR2 is FQNEAQ in the germline V gene (reference sequence). Trimming removed 1 base at V and 0 bases at J, with 7 bases between. CDR3 loop: CASSLDAASYEQYF. The CDR3 DNA reads as TGTGCCAGCAGCTTAGATGCGGCCTCCTACGAGCAGTACTTC. The full variable domain, in which reference TRBV7-9 and TRBJ2-7 provide the parts outside the CDR3, is DTGVSQNPRHKITKRGQNVTFRCDPISEHNRLYWYRQTLGQGPEFLTYFQNEAQLEKSRLLSDRFSAERPKGSFSTLEIQRTEQGDSAMYLCASSLDAASYEQYFGPGTRLTVT.

The V call is TRBV25-1, the J call TRBJ1-6, with 8 bases lining up with TRBD1. Germline trimming cut 6 bases from V and 8 bases from J; bases unmatched to any gene: 9. CDR1 and CDR2 from the germline V gene are MGHDK and SYGVNS. There are 15 residues in the CDR3. The CDR3 sequence: CASSVPGQDDSPLHF. CDR3 nucleotide sequence: TGTGCCAGCAGCGTACCGGGACAGGACGATTCACCCCTCCACTTT.

This chain connects TRBV9 to TRBJ1-2; maybe TRBD1 (5 bases). Germline CDR1 SGDLS, CDR2 YYNGEE. Trimming removed 3 bases from V and 3 bases from J, with 12 bases in between. The CDR3 sequence is 14 residues long. The CDR3 spells CASSAQGMDYGYTF. The CDR3 nucleotides read TGTGCCAGCAGCGCGCAGGGTATGGACTATGGCTACACCTTC.

This clone was recorded only once. The V gene is TRBV7-2, the J gene TRBJ1-6, with a possible D match to TRBD1 (6 bases). Trimming shortened V by 3 bases and J by 6 bases, and 12 bases separated the two germline ends. The CDR3 contains 15 residues. Germline loops: CDR1 SGHTA, CDR2 FQGNSA. CDR3 coding DNA: TGTGCCAGCAGCTTCGACAGGTCCACTAATTCACCCCTCCACTTT. Its protein product is CASSFDRSTNSPLHF.

This clone showed up just a few times. The V gene is TRBV4-1, the J gene TRBJ2-4, with a tentative D call TRBD1 (5 bases). The germline V gene has CDR1 MGHRA and CDR2 YSYEKL. The CDR3 extends over 15 amino acids. Trimming shortened V by 1 base and J by 6 bases, and 13 bases separated the two germline ends. The DNA for the CDR3 is TGCGCCAGCAGCCAAGGAGACAGAGATACAAACATTCAGTACTTC. Protein sequence: CASSQGDRDTNIQYF.

In its sample, this clone was seen a few times. CDR3 bases: TGTGCCAGCAGTTACCCAGGGGGCGGAGGAAACATTCAGTACTTC. Amino acids: CASSYPGGGGNIQYF. The J gene is TRBJ2-4, the V gene TRBV7-2; 8 bases are shared with TRBD1. Germline V gene sequence: CDR1 SGHTA, CDR2 FQGNSA. With V trimmed by 6 bases and J by 6 bases, 10 bases remained unmatched. This CDR3 is 15 amino acids long. Full variable domain (missing parts from reference TRBV7-2 and TRBJ2-4): GAGVSQSPSNKVTEKGKDVELRCDPISGHTALYWYRQSLGQGLEFLIYFQGNSAPDKSGLPSDRFSAERTGGSVSTLTIQRTQQEDSAVYLCASSYPGGGGNIQYFGAGTRLSVL.

This clone was observed a few times. J is TRBJ1-5 and V is TRBV4-3; no clear D. The CDR3 is 15 residues long. CDR1 is LGHNA, CDR2 YSLEER, per germline. The V gene lost 0 bases and the J gene lost 0 bases, with 6 bases spanning the gap. Written as DNA, the CDR3 is TGCGCCAGCAGCCAAGAGGCAGTTAGCAATCAGCCCCAGCATTTT. It encodes CASSQEAVSNQPQHF.

V and J are TRBV30 and TRBJ2-3; 7 positions agree with TRBD1. Germline trimming cut 1 base from V and 6 bases from J; bases unmatched to any gene: 4. CDR1 and CDR2 (germline): GTSNPN, SVGIG (reference sequence). This CDR3 has 13 amino acids. The chain's CDR3 is CAWSGTGGDTQYF. CDR3 sequence (DNA): TGTGCCTGGAGTGGGACAGGAGGTGATACGCAGTATTTT.

The rearrangement uses TRBV11-2 and TRBJ2-5; D could derive from TRBD1 or TRBD2 (5 bases each). The V and J ends lost 1 base and 4 bases respectively, with 10 bases between them. The germline CDR1 and CDR2 sequences are SGHAT and FQNNGV. The CDR3 covers 14 residues. The CDR3 sequence: CASSLGGRPETQYF. The CDR3 nucleotides are TGTGCCAGCAGCTTAGGGGGACGACCAGAGACCCAGTACTTC.

This clone was recorded a few times. The V call is TRBV4-2, the J call TRBJ1-2, with D possibly TRBD1 on 5 matching bases. The germline CDR1 and CDR2 sequences are LGHNA and YNFKEQ. The CDR3 is 16 residues long. V lost 0 bases and J lost 1, with 12 bases in between. In nucleotides, the CDR3 is TGTGCCAGCAGCCAAGACGGGACGGACGATAACTATGGCTACACCTTC. Amino acids: CASSQDGTDDNYGYTF.

The chain has TRBV10-2 and TRBJ2-2, with TRBD2 matching 10 bases. Germline loops: CDR1 WSHSY, CDR2 SAAADI. With 6 bases clipped from V and 0 bases from J, the junction kept 7 bases outside the gene matches. The CDR3 contains 17 residues. CDR3 DNA sequence: TGCGCCAGCAGGAGGACTAGCGGTCACGCGAACACCGGGGAGCTGTTTTTT. It codes for CASRRTSGHANTGELFF.

As DNA, the CDR3 is TGTGCCTGGGGAGACTCTGGAAACACCATATATTTT. Protein sequence: CAWGDSGNTIYF. V usage is TRBV30 and J usage is TRBJ1-3, with no clear D. Germline-derived CDR1 and CDR2 are GTSNPN and SVGIG (reference sequence). CDR3 size: 12 residues. The V end lost 5 bases, the J end lost 0 bases, and 5 bases lay between the germline ends.